This TCR beta chain was recovered during a study of cytomegalovirus exposure and HLA in healthy donors (dated by TCRdb to the late 2010s). In terms of the full investigation: According to an earlier analysis of 550 to 700 of the donors, about 170 million T cells yielded roughly 110 million unique TCR beta sequences and approximately 300 Gb of sequence data. An early release covering roughly 640 HLA-typed donors comprised roughly 300 gigabases of sequencing data and around 80 million unique TCR sequences. Among the roughly 410 genotyped donors, approximately 81% belonged to the genetic ancestry cluster associated with self-reported Caucasian donors. The study was designed to test whether signatures of past pathogen exposure could be identified by cataloging public T cell receptors. The study profiled the T cell repertoires of hundreds of subjects by immunosequencing and related them to cytomegalovirus serostatus. Along with the roughly 700-subject first cohort, a separate validation cohort of some 130 different subjects was used. To predict cytomegalovirus infection status, the study brought together high-throughput TCR immunosequencing, statistical association of individual TCRs with disease status, and machine learning. In a later analysis, previously published TCR beta repertoires from about 640 donors were re-analyzed and high-resolution HLA genotyping was added so that TCR occurrence patterns could be studied. Rather than using new phenotypic data, the later analysis identified candidate immune exposures from TCR beta sequences and from how often those sequences occurred across donors. In an earlier analysis of roughly 580 of the donors, high-throughput TCR beta sequencing was used to judge whether each TCR beta V gene segment behaved as functional or pseudogenic. Alongside the repertoire data, information on donor age, sex, ethnicity and CMV serostatus was compiled. In a later genetic analysis, genome-wide SNP genotypes for about 60% of the 666 donors were used, and that subset was treated as a discovery cohort. All discovery cohort repertoires had been generated on a single sequencing platform. HLA typing included class I and class II loci at four-digit resolution. The number of donors typed differed by locus, with 629-630 for A, B, C, DRB1 and DQB1, roughly 520 for DQA1, 600 to 610 for DPA1, and around 460 for DPB1. A handful of DR-DQ haplotypes were handled as single units for association and clustering because linkage in the cohort was strong. Among about 390 genotyped donors of the cohort, an average of about 240,000 unique TCR beta nucleotide sequences were sequenced per donor, around 20% of them non-productive.

A distance of 15 bases separates the germline ends of V and J, which lose 7 bases and 6 bases respectively. The CDR3 contains 12 residues, cysteine and phenylalanine counted. Of all the DNA, just the CDR3 is kept, 36 bases in frame from base 1. Per the germline V gene, SQVTM is the CDR1 and ANQGSEA is the CDR2. The sample holds a few counts of this clone. Its antigen has not been determined. Qualities for individual bases were not recorded, and no much larger clone is one base off. Libraries were constructed by the immunoSEQ multiplex PCR assay. For the multiplex PCR, a mixture combining 60 forward primers for TCR Vbeta segments and 13 reverse primers for TCR Jbeta segments was used. A multiplex PCR assay on genomic DNA amplified the CDR3 region of rearranged TCR beta genes. The amplified TCR beta libraries were sequenced on the Illumina HiSeq System as 87-base-pair reads. The authors' analysis ran thus. In a later analysis, tens of millions of unique TCR beta chains were counted across the approximately 620 repertoires, and about 9.9 million of these chains were shared by at least two donors. Raw reads were error-corrected and collapsed into unique sequences by a nearest-neighbor algorithm in which closely related sequences were merged to remove PCR and sequencing errors. Alignment of CDR3 sequences to IMGT reference sequences was used to assign V, D and J gene segments. For a sequence to be retained, a match of at least six nucleotides was required to both a V gene segment and a J gene segment. A rearrangement counted as productive if the CDR3 had no stop codons and remained in frame with V and J, and every other rearrangement counted as non-productive. CDR3 was defined according to IMGT convention as the region running from the second conserved V-encoded cysteine to the conserved J-encoded phenylalanine. The earlier analysis of 500 to 600 of the donors excluded sequences that lacked an unambiguous match to a single V gene segment. In an earlier analysis of approximately 550 of the donors, V segments were called functional above 56.7% productive rearrangements and were called segregating when the between-donor standard deviation exceeded 5%. A statistical classification framework was built for diagnosing cytomegalovirus status from the catalog of TCR beta chain sequences. In a later analysis, V and J genes were assigned by comparing TCR nucleotide sequences against IMGT/GENE-DB human TR gene sequences. A later analysis assigned CDR3 sequences and most-parsimonious VDJ recombination scenarios with the TCRdist pipeline. In a later analysis, each TCR beta chain was defined by its CDR3 amino acid sequence together with its V-gene family, and reads without a unique V-gene family were excluded. A later analysis removed 450 to 600 highly shared, low-generation-probability nucleotide sequences to deal with suspected cross-contamination and a sequencing artifact. For each public chain, a later analysis derived a clonal expansion index from normalized ranks of inferred template counts within each repertoire. Generation probabilities in a later analysis came from a VDJ recombination model fitted to out-of-frame rearrangements, and those results were checked against IGoR. A later analysis scored TCR-TCR, TCR-HLA and TCR-CMV co-occurrence with hypergeometric tests, applying a repertoire-size bias correction to TCR pairs. In a later analysis, false discovery rates were estimated by permuting HLA or CMV assignments 20 times. In a later analysis, co-occurring TCRs were grouped using DBSCAN, with TCRdist sequence similarity added in when clustering inside HLA-allele-positive subsets. For co-occurrence clustering, repertoires with fewer than 30,000 or more than 120,000 public chains were excluded, along with roughly five repertoires with anomalous nucleotide sharing. Here the immuneACCESS table is served through TCRdb, limited to in-frame sequences with V and J called. Missing clones are a known gap in these copies; in checked studies unresolved V genes cover under half, and the rest lacks a known reason. Clone size and the V and J calls come from that table; the DNA yielded D and trimming. Present in this sample are some 150,000 clones, around 10% of which were seen just once. The top ten hold 1.8% of the sample.

The cohort was made up of about 670 healthy bone marrow donors. At the time of sampling, all cohort members were nominally healthy, though unrecorded immune exposures were likely present. The donor was CMV seronegative and belonged to the group of 352 seronegative cohort members. Every donor gave a peripheral blood sample, and the peripheral blood mononuclear cells from that sample were used for TCR beta sequencing. Genomic DNA extraction from the blood cell samples was performed with the Qiagen DNeasy Blood Extraction Kit. Summary of the overall study and its limitations: In a later analysis, more than 15,000 TCR beta sequences were associated with specific HLA alleles at a false discovery rate of 0.05. Because HLA typing was unavailable for some donors at each locus, only the typed subset was used in association tests. According to a later genetic analysis, donors in an Asian-associated ancestry cluster had fewer N-insertions in productive TCRs than the roughly 700-donor mean. For the cohort, immune exposure information was limited to CMV serostatus. The authors suggested that the approach could potentially be generalized to other disease states and immunological phenotypes. Linkage disequilibrium might explain the correlated functional status among segregating V segments, but an unknown experimental factor could not be excluded. According to a later analysis, TCR association rates differed among HLA loci, with DRB1 alleles showing the most associated TCRs and HLA-C alleles showing the fewest. This cohort had only TCR beta chains sequenced, and the lack of alpha or paired-chain data limited which features could be detected. In both the original and validation cohorts, the classifier was reported to diagnose cytomegalovirus status with high specificity and sensitivity. A later analysis found that most CMV-associated TCR beta chains appeared HLA-restricted, with HLA associations seemingly driven largely by CMV exposure. Most TCR sequences were seen in very few donors, while some public TCRs were found in many individuals. An earlier analysis of 587 of the donors showed that most TCR beta V segments appeared in productive rearrangements either about 87% or about 30% of the time, which broadly matched IMGT annotations. In a later analysis, several top co-occurrence clusters were reported to appear linked to parvovirus B19, influenza, CMV and Epstein-Barr virus. The sequencing pipeline was judged likely to have produced a cluster of highly shared sequence variants as a technical artifact. A total of roughly 160 TCR beta chains were listed by the study as associated with cytomegalovirus. V-gene and J-gene trimming of TCR beta chains was associated with a missense DCLRE1C variant in a later genetic analysis, and the association was replicated in an independent cohort. In vitro tests confirmed that a few of the cytomegalovirus-associated TCR beta chains recognize cytomegalovirus antigens. Compared with equally common non-associated chains, HLA-associated TCR beta chains in a later analysis were more clonally expanded and had lower generation probabilities. The 87-base-pair reads could not distinguish some IMGT-functional V segments, including TRBV6-2 and TRBV6-3, so those segments were excluded. Sequencing depth was assumed to be roughly uniform across donors in the presence/absence analyses, though that assumption may not hold. A further reported finding was that TCR beta sequences accurately predicted the HLA-A and HLA-B alleles for most subjects in the first cohort. Because counts were too low, approximately 15 rarely observed V segments, including chromosome 9 orphons, were excluded from the earlier analysis of 500 to 700 of the donors. Assigning TCR associations to individual alleles was difficult when HLA alleles, especially DR and DQ, strongly co-occurred.

The clonotype comes from a man aged 50 to 60 in good health and CMV-seronegative. What was sequenced was PBMCs. Recombination joined TRBV29-1 with TRBJ1-1; 5 matching bases give a weak D call of TRBD1. The DNA sequence is given as TGCAGCGGGGAATGGGGGGGAGCTGAAGCTTTCTTT. The resulting protein is CSGEWGGAEAFF. Outside the CDR3, residues come from the reference TRBV29-1 and TRBJ1-1 proteins, so the full variable domain is: SAVISQKPSRDICQRGTSLTIQCQVDSQVTMMFWYRQQPGQSLTLIATANQGSEATYESGFVIDKFPISRPNLTFSTLTVSNMSPEDSSIYLCSGEWGGAEAFFGQGTRLTVV.